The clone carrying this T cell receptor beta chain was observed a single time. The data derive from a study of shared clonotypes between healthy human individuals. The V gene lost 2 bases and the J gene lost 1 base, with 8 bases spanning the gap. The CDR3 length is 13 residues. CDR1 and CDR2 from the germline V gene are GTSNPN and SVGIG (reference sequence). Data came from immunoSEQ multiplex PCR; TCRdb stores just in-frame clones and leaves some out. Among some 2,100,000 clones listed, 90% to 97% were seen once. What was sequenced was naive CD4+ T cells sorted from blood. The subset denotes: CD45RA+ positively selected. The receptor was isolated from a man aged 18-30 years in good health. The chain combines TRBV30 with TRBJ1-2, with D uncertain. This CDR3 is CAWSPRLNYGYTF. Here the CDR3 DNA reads TGTGCCTGGAGTCCCAGACTTAACTATGGCTACACCTTC.